This record concerns one TCR beta chain sequence. This entry comes from a study of cytomegalovirus exposure and HLA in healthy donors. The CDR3 consists of 15 residues. Looked up from germline, CDR1 is SGHDT and CDR2 is YYEEEE. The V end was cut by 2 bases, the J end by 3 bases, with 15 bases between. With 60 Vbeta and 13 Jbeta primers, the PCR was carried out. The data were produced by immunoSEQ multiplex PCR, yet TCRdb's version contains in-frame clones alone and is incomplete. The repertoire has around 78,000 clones, approximately 57% of them found once; the top ten carry around 6%. The sequence derives from a man under 40 in good health and CMV-seropositive. This sequence joins TRBV5-6 and TRBJ2-7; D is unclear. Sequencing was performed on PBMCs. CDR3 sequence reads: CASSFLAQPHYEQYF. The CDR3 nucleotides are TGTGCCAGCAGCTTTTTGGCCCAACCACACTACGAGCAGTACTTC. The variable domain in full, with the rest retrieved from reference TRBV5-6 and TRBJ2-7, is DAGVTQSPTHLIKTRGQQVTLRCSPKSGHDTVSWYQQALGQGPQFIFQYYEEEERQRGNFPDRFSGHQFPNYSSELNVNALLLGDSALYLCASSFLAQPHYEQYFGPGTRLTVT.